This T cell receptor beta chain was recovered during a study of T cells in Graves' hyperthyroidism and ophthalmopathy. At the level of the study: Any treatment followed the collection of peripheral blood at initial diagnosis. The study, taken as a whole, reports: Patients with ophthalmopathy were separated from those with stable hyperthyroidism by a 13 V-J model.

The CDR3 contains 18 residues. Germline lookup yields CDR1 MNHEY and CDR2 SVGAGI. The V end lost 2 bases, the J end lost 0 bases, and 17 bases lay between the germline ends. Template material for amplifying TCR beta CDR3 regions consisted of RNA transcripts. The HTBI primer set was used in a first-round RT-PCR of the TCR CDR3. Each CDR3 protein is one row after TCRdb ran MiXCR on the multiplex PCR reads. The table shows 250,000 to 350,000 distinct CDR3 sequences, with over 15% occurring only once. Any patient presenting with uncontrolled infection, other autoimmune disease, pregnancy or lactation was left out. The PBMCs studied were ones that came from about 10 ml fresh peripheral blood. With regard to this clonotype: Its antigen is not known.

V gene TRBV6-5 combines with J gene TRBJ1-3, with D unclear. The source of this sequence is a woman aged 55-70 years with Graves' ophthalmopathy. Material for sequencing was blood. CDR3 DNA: TGTGCCAGCAGTTACCCCGTTATAGTGCGGAGCTCTGGAAACACCATATATTTT. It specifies CASSYPVIVRSSGNTIYF.